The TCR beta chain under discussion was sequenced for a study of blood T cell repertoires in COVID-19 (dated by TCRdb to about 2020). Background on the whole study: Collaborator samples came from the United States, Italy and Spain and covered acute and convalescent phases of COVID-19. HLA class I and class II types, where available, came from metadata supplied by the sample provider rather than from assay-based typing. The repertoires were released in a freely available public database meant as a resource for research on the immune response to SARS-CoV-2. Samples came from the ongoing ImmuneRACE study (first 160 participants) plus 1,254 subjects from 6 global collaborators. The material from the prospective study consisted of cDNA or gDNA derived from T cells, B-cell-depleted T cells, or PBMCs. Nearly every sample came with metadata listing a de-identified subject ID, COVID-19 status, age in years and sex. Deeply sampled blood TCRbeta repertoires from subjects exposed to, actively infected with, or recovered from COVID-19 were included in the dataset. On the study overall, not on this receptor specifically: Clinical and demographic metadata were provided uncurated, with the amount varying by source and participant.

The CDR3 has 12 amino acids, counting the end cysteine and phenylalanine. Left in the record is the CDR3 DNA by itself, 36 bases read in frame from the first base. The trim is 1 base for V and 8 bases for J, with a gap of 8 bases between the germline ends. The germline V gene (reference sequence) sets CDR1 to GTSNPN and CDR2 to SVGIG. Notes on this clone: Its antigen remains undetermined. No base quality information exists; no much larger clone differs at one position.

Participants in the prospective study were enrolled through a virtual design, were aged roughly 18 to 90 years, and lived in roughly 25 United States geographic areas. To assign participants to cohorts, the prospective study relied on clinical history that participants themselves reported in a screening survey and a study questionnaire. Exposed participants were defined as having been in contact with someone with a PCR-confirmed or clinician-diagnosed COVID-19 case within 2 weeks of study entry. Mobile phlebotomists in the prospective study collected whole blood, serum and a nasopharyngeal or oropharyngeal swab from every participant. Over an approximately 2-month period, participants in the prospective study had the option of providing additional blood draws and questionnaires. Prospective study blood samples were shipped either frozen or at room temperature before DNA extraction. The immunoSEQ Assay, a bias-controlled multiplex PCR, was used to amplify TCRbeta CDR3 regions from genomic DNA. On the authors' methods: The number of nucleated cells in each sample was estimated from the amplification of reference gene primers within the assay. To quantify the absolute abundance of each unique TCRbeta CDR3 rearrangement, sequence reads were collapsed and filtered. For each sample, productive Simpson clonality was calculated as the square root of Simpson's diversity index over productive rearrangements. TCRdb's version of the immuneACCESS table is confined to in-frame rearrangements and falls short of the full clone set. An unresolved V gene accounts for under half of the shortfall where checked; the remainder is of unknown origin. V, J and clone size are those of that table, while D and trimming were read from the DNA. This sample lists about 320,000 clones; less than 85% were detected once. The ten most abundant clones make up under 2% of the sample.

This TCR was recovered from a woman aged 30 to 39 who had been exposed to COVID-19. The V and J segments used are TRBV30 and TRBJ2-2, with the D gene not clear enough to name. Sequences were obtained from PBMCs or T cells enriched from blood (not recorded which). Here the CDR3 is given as CAWSDLEGELFF. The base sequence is TGTGCCTGGAGTGACCTAGAGGGGGAGCTGTTTTTT.